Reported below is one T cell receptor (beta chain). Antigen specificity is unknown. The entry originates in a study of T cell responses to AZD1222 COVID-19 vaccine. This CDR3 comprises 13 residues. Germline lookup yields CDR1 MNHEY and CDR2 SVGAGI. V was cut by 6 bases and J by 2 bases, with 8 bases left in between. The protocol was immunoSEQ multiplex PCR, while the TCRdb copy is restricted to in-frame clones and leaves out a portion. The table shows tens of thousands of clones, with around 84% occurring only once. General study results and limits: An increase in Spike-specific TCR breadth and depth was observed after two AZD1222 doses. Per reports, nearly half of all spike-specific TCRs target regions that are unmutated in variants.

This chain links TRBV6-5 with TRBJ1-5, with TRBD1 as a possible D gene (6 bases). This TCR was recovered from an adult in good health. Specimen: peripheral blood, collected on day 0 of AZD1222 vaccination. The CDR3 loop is CASRGHGNQPQHF. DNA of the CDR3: TGTGCCAGCAGGGGACATGGCAATCAGCCCCAGCATTTT.